A selection of T cell receptor beta chains follows, all from one sample in a study of identical twins. Using its own MiXCR run on the 5' RACE reads, TCRdb lists one record per CDR3 protein. The sample lists around 960,000 distinct CDR3 sequences; around an eighth were seen once. These data were also reused for a study on yellow fever vaccine responses in identical twins.

Material for sequencing was PBMCs. These receptors came from a woman younger than 30 in good health. Each CDR3 is given with its conserved first and last residue. The D gene is left open where the match is weak. Not all rows give a size; the values are once, few, many and, for expanded clones, a class.

v_call	clone_size	d_call	j_call	cdr3_aa	cdr3_nt
TRBV5-1	few	TRBD1	TRBJ2-4	CASSLQGADIQYF	TGCGCCAGCAGCCTACAGGGGGCGGACATTCAGTACTTC
TRBV13	few	TRBD2	TRBJ2-2	CASSRTSGVTGELFF	TGTGCCAGCAGCCGGACTAGCGGGGTTACCGGGGAGCTGTTTTTT
TRBV2	once	NA	TRBJ1-5	CASSEVKGKGNQPQHF	TGTGCCAGCAGTGAAGTCAAGGGGAAAGGGAATCAGCCCCAGCATTTT
TRBV4-1	few	NA	TRBJ1-2	CASSQVSDYGYTF	TGCGCCAGCAGCCAAGTGTCTGACTATGGCTACACCTTC
TRBV2	NA	NA	TRBJ2-5	CASRREGGETQYF	TGTGCCAGCAGGCGCGAGGGCGGGGAGACCCAGTACTTC
TRBV12-3/TRBV12-4	NA	NA	TRBJ2-3	CASSFQGDTDTQYF	TGTGCCAGCAGTTTCCAAGGGGACACAGATACGCAGTATTTT
TRBV12-3/TRBV12-4	few	NA	TRBJ2-7	CASSLFTTYEQYF	TGTGCCAGCAGTTTATTTACCACCTACGAGCAGTACTTC
TRBV29-1	few	NA	TRBJ2-1	CSVALANEQFF	TGCAGCGTTGCTCTGGCGAATGAGCAGTTCTTC
TRBV20-1	few	TRBD2	TRBJ2-1	CSAYRGLAGRISYNEQFF	TGCAGTGCTTACCGCGGACTAGCCGGGAGGATCTCCTACAATGAGCAGTTCTTC
TRBV11-1	once	TRBD1	TRBJ2-3	CASSGPKTGGGPTQRDTQYF	TGTGCCAGCAGCGGCCCCAAGACAGGGGGCGGGCCCACCCAGAGGGATACGCAGTATTTT
TRBV4-1	once	TRBD1	TRBJ2-1	CASSGPGQGGRVLRDEQFF	TGCGCCAGCAGCGGCCCGGGACAGGGAGGGAGGGTCTTGAGGGATGAGCAGTTCTTC
TRBV7-6	NA	NA	TRBJ2-5	CASSPKLGFETQYF	TGTGCCAGCAGCCCCAAGTTAGGGTTTGAGACCCAGTACTTC
TRBV6-1	few	TRBD1	TRBJ1-1	CASRMDRFVPEAFF	TGTGCCAGCAGGATGGACAGGTTCGTCCCTGAAGCTTTCTTT
TRBV12-3/TRBV12-4	few	NA	TRBJ1-2	CASSVRGSVGYTF	TGTGCCAGCAGTGTCAGGGGATCCGTTGGCTACACCTTC
TRBV20-1	few	NA	TRBJ2-5	CSARSLSSGVETQYF	TGCAGTGCCCGGTCACTTTCATCTGGGGTTGAGACCCAGTACTTC
TRBV20-1	NA	TRBD1	TRBJ2-7	CSARGGQGVYEQYF	TGCAGTGCTAGAGGCGGACAGGGGGTCTACGAGCAGTACTTC
TRBV11-1	many	NA	TRBJ2-6	CASSLASRLNQFSGANVLTF	TGTGCCAGCAGCTTAGCGTCCCGTCTTAACCAGTTCTCTGGGGCCAACGTCCTGACTTTC
TRBV29-1	few	TRBD1	TRBJ2-7	CSVEDLGTGGVYEQYF	TGCAGCGTTGAAGATCTTGGGACAGGGGGAGTTTACGAGCAGTACTTC
TRBV19	NA	TRBD1	TRBJ1-6	CASRGDSENSPLHF	TGTGCCAGTAGGGGGGACAGTGAAAATTCACCCCTCCACTTT
TRBV12-3/TRBV12-4	few	NA	TRBJ1-5	CASTRSSGRNNQPQHF	TGTGCCAGCACCCGAAGTTCGGGACGCAACAATCAGCCCCAGCATTTT